The 32 T cell receptor beta chains given below trace back to one sample, sequenced in a study of immune characterization of retroperitoneal liposarcoma. A single record per CDR3 protein comes from TCRdb applying MiXCR to the PCR reads. The repertoire has approximately 9,800 distinct CDR3 sequences, 25% to 35% of them found once; the top ten carry about 9%. What was sequenced was tumor tissue. The receptors shown here come from a female donor with retroperitoneal liposarcoma.

This clonotype is categorized as medium-sized. The rearrangement joins TRBV7-8 to TRBJ1-2; TRBD1 matches at 8 bases. Germline V CDR1 and CDR2: SGHVS, FQNEAQ. V lost 1 base, J lost 2 bases, and 0 bases stayed unmatched. This CDR3 region has 14 residues. The CDR3 spells CASSLGDRNYGYTF. The CDR3 DNA reads TGTGCCAGCAGCTTAGGGGACAGGAACTATGGCTACACCTTC.

This clonotype was counted a few times. This chain connects TRBV7-9 to TRBJ1-5; 9 bases are a match to TRBD1. With 5 bases clipped from V and 1 base from J, the junction kept 15 bases outside the gene matches. The germline CDR1 and CDR2 sequences are SEHNR and FQNEAQ (reference sequence). CDR3 length equals 19 residues. The CDR3 DNA reads TGTGCCAGCAGCAATCACAGGGGGCGCGGTGACTACAGCAATCAGCCCCAGCATTTT. Protein sequence: CASSNHRGRGDYSNQPQHF. The entire variable domain, with the rest obtained from reference TRBV7-9 and TRBJ1-5, is as follows: DTGVSQNPRHKITKRGQNVTFRCDPISEHNRLYWYRQTLGQGPEFLTYFQNEAQLEKSRLLSDRFSAERPKGSFSTLEIQRTEQGDSAMYLCASSNHRGRGDYSNQPQHFGDGTRLSIL.

Relative to its sample, this clonotype is medium-sized. The genes are TRBV6-1 and TRBJ2-1; a weak D match, TRBD1 (6 bases). The DNA end is a closer match to TRBJ2-7, so the J assignment may be wrong. Looked up from germline, CDR1 is MNHNS and CDR2 is SASEGT. The CDR3 has 14 residues. In DNA, the CDR3 is TGTGCCAGCGTCTCTGGACAGATGAACGACGAGCAGTACTTC. Translated: CASVSGQMNDEQYF.

The rearrangement uses TRBV6-1 and TRBJ2-3; TRBD2 matches at 11 bases. This CDR3 comprises 15 residues. The J segment lost 1 base and the V segment lost 7 bases, leaving 4 bases of the junction unmatched. Germline CDR1 and CDR2: MNHNS and SASEGT. The CDR3 sequence is CASNSGLAGTDTQYF. DNA of the CDR3: TGTGCCAGCAACTCGGGACTAGCGGGCACAGATACGCAGTATTTT.

This clonotype was counted ten times or more. V is TRBV6-6 and J is TRBJ2-1; either TRBD1 or TRBD2 may supply D (5 bases each). The CDR3 sequence is 15 residues long. In germline, CDR1 is MNHNY, CDR2 SVGAGI (reference sequence). Between the trimmed V and J ends, which lost 2 bases and 13 bases, there was a span of 21 bases. The CDR3 spells CASSYEGLGMETQFF. The CDR3 DNA follows: TGTGCCAGCAGTTACGAGGGGTTGGGGATGGAGACCCAGTTCTTC.

The genes are TRBV6-6 and TRBJ2-1; D may be TRBD2 (5 bases). The end of the DNA aligns better with TRBJ2-7, so the J call may be wrong. Germline values: CDR1 MNHNY, CDR2 SVGAGI (reference sequence). The CDR3 spans 15 residues. In DNA, the CDR3 is TGTGCCAGCAGTTACTCTCGGGGTACTAACAATGAGCAGTACTTC. This sequence encodes CASSYSRGTNNEQYF.

In regard to this clonotype: The CDR3 does not close with the conserved phenylalanine or tryptophan, likely indicating a read error. This chain uses TRBV7-2 with TRBJ1-6, with D possibly being TRBD1 (6 bases). The V end lost 4 bases, the J end lost 3 bases, and 10 bases lay between the germline ends. The CDR3 extends over 15 amino acids. The germline V gene has CDR1 SGHTA and CDR2 FQGNSA. CDR3 sequence reads: CASSSQGGYNSPLHC. In DNA form, the CDR3 reads TGTGCCAGCAGCTCGCAAGGGGGCTATAATTCACCCCTCCACTGT.

V is TRBV6-1 and J is TRBJ1-1; maybe TRBD1 (5 bases). The CDR3 contains 14 residues. Germline CDR1 and CDR2: MNHNS and SASEGT. With 5 bases removed from V and 1 base from J, the gap between germline ends came to 11 bases. The CDR3 nucleotides are TGTGCCAGCAGTTTCGGGGGAGGGAACACTGAAGCTTTCTTT. As protein: CASSFGGGNTEAFF.

This clonotype was detected a few times. This chain joins TRBV11-2 and TRBJ2-3; D is ambiguous. Germline CDR1 is SGHAT and CDR2 is FQNNGV. This CDR3 spans 11 amino acids. V was cut by 10 bases and J by 7 bases, with 12 bases left in between. The chain's CDR3 is CATLPENTQYF. CDR3 nucleotide sequence: TGTGCCACCTTACCCGAAAATACGCAGTATTTT. The whole variable domain, remainder taken from reference TRBV11-2 and TRBJ2-3, is EAGVAQSPRYKIIEKRQSVAFWCNPISGHATLYWYQQILGQGPKLLIQFQNNGVVDDSQLPKDRFSAERLKGVDSTLKIQPAKLEDSAVYLCATLPENTQYFGPGTRLTVL.

This clonotype was observed at least ten times. The chain joins TRBV6-1 to TRBJ2-1; TRBD1 matches at 7 bases. The CDR3 sequence is 14 residues long. Looked up from germline, CDR1 is MNHNS and CDR2 is SASEGT. V trimming: 4 bases; J trimming: 13 bases; junction bases outside the gene matches: 13. The CDR3 loop is CASSAGQIKETQFF. DNA for the CDR3: TGTGCCAGCAGTGCGGGACAGATAAAAGAGACCCAGTTCTTC.

This clonotype was recorded a few times. This chain joins TRBV12-5 and TRBJ2-1; 8 positions agree with TRBD2. TRBJ2-7 matches the DNA end more closely, so the J call is doubtful. This CDR3 is built from 14 residues. The germline V gene has CDR1 LGHNT and CDR2 FRNRAP. CDR3 nucleotide sequence: TGTGCTAGTGCCTTGAGCGGGGGCTACAATGAGCAGTACTTC. It codes for CASALSGGYNEQYF.

The rearrangement joins TRBV6-6 to TRBJ2-3; D remains unclear. V dropped 2 bases and J dropped 14 bases, with 26 bases sitting between them. CDR3 length equals 16 residues. Looked up from germline, CDR1 is MNHNY and CDR2 is SVGAGI (reference sequence). Written as DNA, the CDR3 is TGTGCCAGCAGTTACGGCGCAAGGCTAGTGGGCTACGAGCTGTATTTT. It is translated as CASSYGARLVGYELYF.

The chain is built from TRBV4-1 and TRBJ2-5; weak D call: TRBD2 (6 bases). V shed 8 bases and J shed 5 bases, with 9 bases lying between them. The germline gives CDR1 MGHRA, CDR2 YSYEKL. The CDR3 has 11 residues. CDR3 protein: CASGRGETQYF. The CDR3 nucleotides read TGCGCCAGCGGTCGGGGGGAGACCCAGTACTTC.

The chain employs TRBV10-1 and TRBJ2-3; TRBD2 agrees at 8 bases. The DNA end lines up better with TRBJ2-1; the J call may be wrong. CDR1 is WNHNN and CDR2 is SYGVQD in the germline V gene (reference sequence). The CDR3 runs 13 residues. CDR3 residues: CASSEKPSGEQFF. In DNA form, the CDR3 reads TGCGCCAGCAGTGAGAAGCCTAGCGGGGAGCAGTTCTTC.

This clonotype showed up just a few times. The V and J genes are TRBV6-1 and TRBJ2-4; 7 positions agree with TRBD2. The DNA end is more similar to TRBJ2-1, so the J call may be wrong. Germline-derived CDR1 and CDR2 are MNHNS and SASEGT. The CDR3 contains 15 residues. CDR3 residues: CASTREGTPGNIQFF. The CDR3 coding sequence is TGTGCCAGCACTAGGGAGGGGACGCCGGGAAACATTCAGTTCTTC.

DNA for the CDR3: TGTGCCAGCAGCCACGGACAGGGGGGCACAGATACGCAGTATTTT. It specifies CASSHGQGGTDTQYF. The rearrangement links TRBV5-7 to TRBJ2-3; 10 bases fit TRBD1. TRBV5-7 is recorded as an ORF, its role being uncertain. The CDR3 extends over 15 amino acids. Losses at the gene ends were 4 bases for V and 1 base for J; bases not matched to a gene: 3.

The rearrangement uses TRBV11-3 and TRBJ2-1, with D perhaps TRBD1 (5 bases). The end of the DNA is better explained by TRBJ2-7, so the J call may be wrong. CDR3 length: 12 amino acids. Germline V gene sequence: CDR1 SGHNT, CDR2 YENEEA. CDR3 residues: CASSLGGTEQYF. The CDR3 coding sequence is TGTGCCAGCAGCTTAGGGGGCACTGAGCAGTACTTC.

A few counts support this clonotype. The rearrangement uses TRBV7-2 and TRBJ2-1; possibly TRBD2 for D (5 bases). Germline V lookup: CDR1 SGHTA, CDR2 FQGNSA. Trimming took 2 bases from V and 10 from J, leaving 18 bases between them. CDR3 size: 15 residues. The CDR3 nucleotides are TGTGCCAGCAGCTTATCTCCTAGCCTCTCCTACGAGCAGTTCTTC. Translated, it gives CASSLSPSLSYEQFF.

V usage is TRBV7-1 and J usage is TRBJ1-5, with D hard to call. TRBV7-1 counts as an open reading frame of uncertain function. The V end was cut by 2 bases, the J end by 2 bases, with 4 bases between. CDR3 length: 13 residues. This CDR3 is CASSSWGNQPQHF. CDR3 sequence (DNA): TGTGCCAGCAGCTCATGGGGCAATCAGCCCCAGCATTTT.

A few counts support this clonotype. The rearrangement joins TRBV12-3 or TRBV12-4 to TRBJ2-1; weak D call: TRBD2 (6 bases). Gene TRBJ2-7 matches the end of the DNA better, so the J call may be wrong. This CDR3 comprises 15 residues. CDR3 nucleotides: TGTGCCAGCAGTTTCTGGGACTTCGGCGACAATGAGCAGTACTTC. Its protein is CASSFWDFGDNEQYF.

By sample share, this clonotype is medium-sized. V and J are TRBV7-2 and TRBJ2-1; weak D call: TRBD1 (6 bases). V was clipped by 3 bases and J by 5 bases, with 11 bases between them. The V gene's germline CDR1 is SGHTA and CDR2 FQGNSA. The CDR3 sequence is 14 residues long. The CDR3 coding sequence is TGTGCCAGCAGCTTTACACAGGGAAACAATGAGCAGTTCTTC. Its protein product is CASSFTQGNNEQFF. Combining the CDR3 with reference TRBV7-2 and TRBJ2-1 gives the whole variable domain GAGVSQSPSNKVTEKGKDVELRCDPISGHTALYWYRQSLGQGLEFLIYFQGNSAPDKSGLPSDRFSAERTGGSVSTLTIQRTQQEDSAVYLCASSFTQGNNEQFFGPGTRLTVL.

By its share, this clonotype is medium-sized. The gene calls are TRBV7-2 and TRBJ2-1, with 10 bases that match TRBD2. With 5 bases clipped from V and 4 bases from J, the junction kept 5 bases outside the gene matches. Germline CDR1 is SGHTA and CDR2 is FQGNSA. The CDR3 is made up of 15 amino acids. Here the CDR3 reads CASSPDSGRYNEQFF. CDR3 in DNA: TGTGCCAGCAGCCCAGATAGCGGGAGGTACAATGAGCAGTTCTTC.

This clonotype qualifies as medium-sized. The rearrangement joins TRBV7-2 to TRBJ2-1, with 12 bases identical to TRBD2. Germline CDR1 SGHTA, CDR2 FQGNSA. This CDR3 contains 18 residues. With 1 base clipped from V and 13 bases from J, the junction kept 17 bases outside the gene matches. CDR3: CASSLGPPSGRAEETQFF. The CDR3 region has the DNA TGTGCCAGCAGCTTAGGGCCCCCTAGCGGGAGGGCCGAAGAGACCCAGTTCTTC.

By its share, this clonotype is medium-sized. The J gene is TRBJ2-7, the V gene TRBV27; 8 bases line up with TRBD1. The CDR3 sequence is 17 residues long. V lost 3 bases and J lost 1; bases outside the gene matches: 11. Germline loops: CDR1 MNHEY, CDR2 SMNVEV (reference sequence). This CDR3 is CASSFQAGTGISYEQYF. The DNA of the CDR3 is TGTGCCAGCAGTTTTCAGGCAGGGACAGGAATTTCCTACGAGCAGTACTTC.

CDR3 sequence reads: CASSPDTLETQYF. In nucleotides, the CDR3 is TGTGCCAGCAGCCCGGACACTTTAGAGACCCAGTACTTC. J is TRBJ2-5 and V is TRBV11-1, with a tentative D call TRBD1 (5 bases). CDR1 SGHAT and CDR2 FQDESV come from the germline V gene (reference sequence). V lost 5 bases to trimming and J lost 4 bases, with 11 bases between them. The CDR3 covers 13 residues.

A few counts support this clonotype. The rearrangement joins TRBV7-6 to TRBJ2-1, with 13 bases lining up with TRBD2. Unmatched junction bases numbered 12, after V lost 1 base and J lost 9 bases. The CDR3 is 18 residues long. Per germline, CDR1 SGHVS and CDR2 FNYEAQ. Here the CDR3 DNA reads TGTGCCAGCAGCTTAGAGTCCGGGACTAGCGGGGTTTTGGGTGAGCAGTTCTTC. Translated, it gives CASSLESGTSGVLGEQFF.

This chain uses TRBV11-3 with TRBJ2-1, with TRBD2 identical over 10 bases. This CDR3 is 16 amino acids long. Trimming cost V 5 bases and J 4 bases; bases outside gene matches: 8. Germline CDR1 SGHNT, CDR2 YENEEA. The CDR3 is CASSRRTSGTYNEQFF. The CDR3 DNA is TGTGCCAGCAGCCGACGGACTAGCGGCACTTACAATGAGCAGTTCTTC.

The table lists this clonotype with many counts. This chain uses TRBV7-2 with TRBJ2-3, with 7 positions matching TRBD2. Per the germline V gene, CDR1 is SGHTA and CDR2 is FQGNSA. The CDR3 loop spans 15 amino acids. Trimming removed 1 base from V and 1 base from J; junction bases left unmatched: 2. The CDR3 sequence: CASSLGSGGTDTQYF. For the CDR3, the DNA is TGTGCCAGCAGCTTAGGGAGCGGGGGCACAGATACGCAGTATTTT.

The chain joins TRBV6-1 to TRBJ1-1, with TRBD1 as a possible D gene (6 bases). This CDR3 contains 14 residues. Trimming shortened V by 5 bases and J by 4 bases, and 14 bases separated the two germline ends. Germline values: CDR1 MNHNS, CDR2 SASEGT. CDR3 protein: CASSTTGWGTEAFF. In nucleotides, the CDR3 is TGTGCCAGCAGTACCACAGGGTGGGGCACTGAAGCTTTCTTT.

Turning to this clonotype: At one end the junction does not follow the germline gene, possibly because of a read error. This chain links TRBV11-3 with TRBJ2-3, with 7 bases identical to TRBD2. CDR1 and CDR2 from the germline V gene are SGHNT and YENEEA. CDR3 length equals 12 residues. CDR3 DNA: TGTGTCAGCGAGGGACTATCCTACGAGCAGTATTTT. This gives the protein CVSEGLSYEQYF.

CDR3 bases: TGTGCCAGCAGTTACTCCGGGGGGAGGACTGAAGCTTTCTTT. Translating it yields CASSYSGGRTEAFF. This chain connects TRBV6-6 to TRBJ1-1, with D maybe TRBD1 (5 bases). V gave up 0 bases and J gave up 5 bases, with 10 bases separating them. Per germline, CDR1 MNHNY and CDR2 SVGAGI (reference sequence). The CDR3 extends over 14 amino acids.

J is TRBJ2-3 and V is TRBV6-1, with unresolved D. CDR1 and CDR2 from the germline V gene are MNHNS and SASEGT. V lost 2 bases and J lost 2, with 11 bases in between. There are 15 residues in the CDR3. CDR3 coding DNA: TGTGCCAGCAGTGAATCAATGGGATCCACAGATACGCAGTATTTT. This sequence encodes CASSESMGSTDTQYF.